This entry features one T cell receptor (beta chain) sequence. PCR amplification relied on 60 Vbeta primers (plus 13 Jbeta primers). Using immunoSEQ multiplex PCR, the repertoire was profiled, and TCRdb retains in-frame clones only, with some absent. The sample includes roughly 53,000 clones. The sample originates from a study of cytomegalovirus exposure and HLA in healthy donors. This CDR3 contains 13 residues. V lost 2 bases and J lost 10, with 13 bases in between. CDR1 and CDR2 (germline): SGHRS, YFSETQ. The origin of this receptor is a man aged 18 to 30 in good health and CMV-seropositive. Material for sequencing was PBMCs. The genes are TRBV5-1 and TRBJ2-1, with a weak D call TRBD1 (6 bases). DNA of the CDR3: TGCGCCAGCAGCTTCATGGCCCAGGGGGAGCAGTTCTTC. The encoded protein is CASSFMAQGEQFF.